This TCR beta chain was identified in a study of cytomegalovirus exposure and HLA in healthy donors (dated by TCRdb to about 2017). Background on the whole study: An earlier analysis of several hundred of the donors reported 276 Gb of sequence data and about 120 million unique TCR beta sequences obtained from about 179 million T cells. About 330 gigabases of sequencing data and approximately 91 million unique TCR sequences made up an early release that covered 500 to 650 HLA-typed donors. The genetic ancestry cluster associated with self-reported Caucasian donors included around four fifths of the 300 to 450 genotyped donors. The study aimed to test whether cataloging public T cell receptors could reveal signatures of past pathogen exposure. The study used immunosequencing to profile the T cell repertoires of 670 or so subjects and linked those repertoires to cytomegalovirus serostatus. Along with the roughly 610-subject first cohort, a separate validation cohort of around 110 different subjects was used. High-throughput TCR immunosequencing, statistical association of individual TCRs with disease status, and machine learning were combined to predict cytomegalovirus infection status. To study patterns of TCR occurrence, a later analysis re-analyzed previously published TCR beta repertoires from just over 650 donors and added high-resolution HLA genotyping. In the later analysis, no new phenotypic data were used to find candidate immune exposures; instead, reliance was placed on TCR beta sequences and their occurrence across donors. An earlier analysis of 450 to 750 of the donors used high-throughput TCR beta sequencing to judge whether each TCR beta V gene segment behaved as functional or pseudogenic. Donor age, sex, ethnicity and CMV serostatus were compiled together with the repertoire data. In a later genetic analysis, genome-wide SNP genotypes for about 55% of the roughly 700 donors were used, and that subset was treated as a discovery cohort. All discovery cohort repertoires had been generated on a single sequencing platform. HLA typing included class I and class II loci at four-digit resolution. The number of donors typed differed by locus, with roughly 629-640 for A, B, C, DRB1 and DQB1, more than 500 for DQA1, 606 for DPA1, and approximately 470 for DPB1. About five DR-DQ haplotypes were handled as single units for association and clustering, since linkage in the cohort was strong. Across approximately 420 genotyped donors of the cohort, an average of approximately 200,000 unique TCR beta nucleotide sequences per donor were sequenced, and roughly 17% of those sequences were non-productive. General study outcomes and caveats: Because counts were too low, roughly 16 rarely observed V segments, including chromosome 9 orphons, were left out of the earlier analysis of 587 of the donors. Most TCR sequences were seen in very few donors, while some public TCRs were found in many individuals. Presence/absence analyses assumed roughly uniform sequencing depth across donors, an assumption that may not hold. A few of the identified cytomegalovirus-associated TCR beta chains were confirmed in vitro to be specific for cytomegalovirus antigens. For the cohort, immune exposure information was limited to CMV serostatus. The authors suggested that the approach could potentially be generalized to other disease states and immunological phenotypes. Correlated functional status among segregating V segments might be attributable to linkage disequilibrium, but an unknown experimental factor could not be ruled out. According to a later analysis, most CMV-associated TCR beta chains appeared to be HLA-restricted, and the HLA associations seemed to be driven largely by CMV exposure. Because some donors lacked HLA typing at each locus, the association tests relied only on the typed subset. A group of highly shared sequence variants was considered likely to be a technical artifact of the sequencing pipeline. A further reported finding was that TCR beta sequences accurately predicted the HLA-A and HLA-B alleles for most subjects in the first cohort. In an earlier analysis of some 640 of the donors, most TCR beta V segments were observed in productive rearrangements about 87% or about 30% of the time, broadly matching IMGT annotations. When HLA alleles, especially DR and DQ, strongly co-occurred, TCR associations were difficult to assign to individual alleles. Some IMGT-functional V segments, including TRBV6-2 and TRBV6-3, could not be told apart with the 87-base-pair reads, so those segments were excluded. Several of the top co-occurrence clusters appeared to be linked to parvovirus B19, influenza, CMV and Epstein-Barr virus, according to a later analysis. A total of fewer than 200 TCR beta chains were listed by the study as associated with cytomegalovirus. In a later analysis, TCR association rates were found to vary across HLA loci, with the most associated TCRs seen for DRB1 alleles and the fewest for HLA-C alleles. Only TCR beta chains were sequenced in this cohort, and the absence of alpha or paired-chain data limited detectable features. In a later analysis, about 16,000 TCR beta sequences were associated with specific HLA alleles at a false discovery rate of 0.05. The classifier was reported to diagnose cytomegalovirus status with high specificity and sensitivity in both the original cohort and the validation cohort. A later genetic analysis associated a missense DCLRE1C variant with V-gene and J-gene trimming of TCR beta chains, and an independent cohort replicated the association. Compared with equally common non-associated chains, HLA-associated TCR beta chains in a later analysis were more clonally expanded and had lower generation probabilities. A later genetic analysis reported fewer N-insertions in productive TCRs among donors in an Asian-associated ancestry cluster than the approximately 670-donor mean.

CDR1 and CDR2, looked up from the germline V gene, are MNHEY and SVGAGI. Taken from cysteine to phenylalanine, the CDR3 has 13 residues. The retained sequence is limited to the CDR3, 39 bases, with the frame set at the first base. At the junction V is shortened by 10 bases and J by 4 bases, with 16 bases in between. The cohort consisted of hundreds of healthy bone marrow donors. Cohort members were all nominally healthy when sampled, although unrecorded immune exposures were likely present. The donor was CMV seronegative and was included in the group of around 320 seronegative cohort members. A peripheral blood sample was collected from each donor, and TCR beta sequencing was performed on peripheral blood mononuclear cells. The Qiagen DNeasy Blood Extraction Kit was used to extract genomic DNA from the blood cell samples. Library preparation employed the immunoSEQ multiplex PCR assay. A mixture of 60 forward primers for TCR Vbeta segments and 13 reverse primers for TCR Jbeta segments was used in the multiplex PCR. The CDR3 region of rearranged TCR beta genes was amplified from genomic DNA with a multiplex PCR assay. The amplified TCR beta libraries were sequenced on the Illumina HiSeq System as 87-base-pair reads. Concerning the study's data processing: A later analysis tallied tens of millions of unique TCR beta chains across the 666 repertoires, and around 10 million of those chains were shared by two or more donors. To remove PCR and sequencing errors, raw reads were error-corrected and collapsed into unique sequences using a nearest-neighbor algorithm that merged closely related sequences. Alignment of CDR3 sequences to IMGT reference sequences was used to assign V, D and J gene segments. For a sequence to be retained, a match of at least six nucleotides to both a V gene segment and a J gene segment was required. Rearrangements were called productive when the CDR3 lacked stop codons and stayed in frame with V and J; all others were non-productive. CDR3 was defined according to IMGT convention as the region running from the second conserved V-encoded cysteine to the conserved J-encoded phenylalanine. Sequences without an unambiguous match to a single V gene segment were excluded from the earlier analysis of about 640 of the donors. In an earlier analysis of 587 of the donors, V segments were called functional above 56.7% productive rearrangements and were called segregating when the between-donor standard deviation exceeded 5%. To diagnose cytomegalovirus status from the catalog of TCR beta chain sequences, a statistical classification framework was built. A later analysis assigned V and J genes by comparing TCR nucleotide sequences with IMGT/GENE-DB human TR gene sequences. In a later analysis, CDR3 sequences and most-parsimonious VDJ recombination scenarios were assigned using the TCRdist pipeline. A later analysis defined each TCR beta chain by its CDR3 amino acid sequence plus V-gene family, and excluded reads lacking a unique V-gene family. To address suspected cross-contamination and a sequencing artifact, a later analysis removed 592 highly shared, low-generation-probability nucleotide sequences. In a later analysis, a clonal expansion index was calculated for each public chain from normalized within-repertoire ranks of inferred template counts. A later analysis computed generation probabilities with a VDJ recombination model fitted to out-of-frame rearrangements, and checked the results against IGoR. Hypergeometric tests were used in a later analysis to score TCR-TCR, TCR-HLA and TCR-CMV co-occurrence, with a repertoire-size bias correction applied to the TCR pairs. A later analysis estimated false discovery rates by permuting HLA or CMV assignments 20 times. A later analysis grouped co-occurring TCRs with DBSCAN, adding TCRdist sequence similarity when clustering within HLA-allele-positive subsets. For co-occurrence clustering, repertoires with fewer than 30,000 or more than 120,000 public chains were excluded, along with roughly 5 repertoires with anomalous nucleotide sharing. What TCRdb holds here is the immuneACCESS table cut down to in-frame rearrangements. Part of the clones is not present; checked against another copy, under half of the missing clones reflect an unresolved V gene, and the others are unexplained. V and J calls and clone size are as listed in that table; D and trimming were resolved from the DNA. This sample gives approximately 100,000 clones in total; around 73% of them show up just once. The top ten hold 1.5% to 2% of the sample.

Points on this clone: Its antigen is unknown. Base qualities are missing; no much larger clone stands one base away.

Sequenced sample: PBMCs. Recombination linked TRBV6-5 to TRBJ1-1; no D gene can be assigned with confidence. The receptor was isolated from a woman between 40 and 50 years old in good health and CMV-seronegative. The bases are TGTGCCACCCAGCGTAAAGTAGTCACTGAAGCTTTCTTT. Its translation is CATQRKVVTEAFF.